Sequencing of this T cell receptor beta chain was carried out in a study of CD8+CD57+ T cells in acquired aplastic anemia. For the study at large: The study obtained an average of around 2.9 ug of DNA from sorted CD4+ and CD8+ cells.

An expansion of CD8+CD57+ cells by flow cytometry had been shown in patients chosen for sequencing. Genomic DNA, serving as template, underwent TCR beta VDJ and CDR3 profiling. TCRdb recomputed calls from the reads with MiXCR, one row per CDR3 protein. The table records 95,000 to 150,000 distinct CDR3 sequences, about 40% of them present only once. In regard to this clonotype: One base away lies a much larger clone, so this may be a sequencing read error.

The length of the CDR3 is 14 residues. V lost 6 bases to trimming and J lost 6 bases; unmatched junction nucleotides: 10. CDR1 and CDR2 (germline): MNHNS, SASEGT. The sequence was obtained from a human donor with aplastic anemia. The rearrangement uses TRBV6-1 and TRBJ1-2; 7 nucleotides align to TRBD1. The source material was sorted CD4+, CD8+, or CD8+CD57+ T cells (not recorded which) from PBMCs. In DNA, the CDR3 is TGTGCCAGCAGGGCAGCCGGGACAGCCCATGGCTACACCTTC. This sequence encodes CASRAAGTAHGYTF.